These 28 T cell receptor beta chains originate from one sample sequenced in a study of T cells in women clearing cervical HPV infection. Assay: immunoSEQ multiplex PCR; the TCRdb copy retains only in-frame clones and omits some. The sample has under 45,000 clones; the top ten hold 5.5% to 8%. The sample comprised blood buffy coat. These receptors were collected from a woman between 18 and 70 years old with a cervical HPV16 infection that either progressed to CIN3+ or cleared (not recorded which).

Remarks on this clone: The CDR3 end falls 3 residues outside the read, so it is completed with the germline J gene. The V call is TRBV5-6, the J call TRBJ2-4; TRBD1 might be the D (6 bases). Trimming pared 2 bases from V and 6 bases from J, leaving 6 bases between. Germline-derived CDR1 and CDR2 are SGHDT and YYEEEE. This CDR3 comprises 12 residues. The CDR3 DNA, read in part, is TGTGCCAGCAGCTTACAGGGAAACATT. Amino acid sequence: CASSLQGNI. The full CDR3 is CASSLQGNIQYF.

On this clone: Read data end 3 residues before the CDR3 end; the end is taken from the germline J gene. The V call is TRBV19, the J call TRBJ1-2; D gene unclear. Per the germline V gene, CDR1 is LNHDA and CDR2 is SQIVND (reference sequence). This CDR3 contains 14 residues. The part of the CDR3 DNA that was read is TGTGCCAGTAGTAAGCGGGAAGGAACAGATACC. Its translation is CASSKREGTDT. The CDR3 in its entirety is CASSKREGTDTYTF. Drawing the rest from reference TRBV19 and TRBJ1-2, the complete variable domain is DGGITQSPKYLFRKEGQNVTLSCEQNLNHDAMYWYRQDPGQGLRLIYYSQIVNDFQKGDIAEGYSVSREKKESFPLTVTSAQKNPTAFYLCASSKREGTDTYTFGSGTRLTVV.

In regard to this clone: Read sequence stops 3 residues before the CDR3 end, and the germline J gene provides the missing end. The gene calls are TRBV2 and TRBJ2-3; weak D call: TRBD1 (7 bases). Trimming removed 6 bases from V and 2 bases from J, with 18 bases in between. The CDR3 spans 16 residues. From germline, CDR1 is SNHLY and CDR2 FYNNEI. CDR3 sequence reads: CASRSHSGGTTDTQYF. CDR3 DNA (partial): TGTGCCAGCAGGAGCCATTCAGGGGGGACCACAGATACG.

Of note for this clone: The CDR3 extends 3 residues past the end of the read, so its final part is completed from the germline J gene. V gene TRBV27 combines with J gene TRBJ2-7, with 13 nucleotides matching TRBD2. CDR3 size: 16 residues. Germline V CDR1 and CDR2: MNHEY, SMNVEV (reference sequence). The ends lost 5 bases at V and 3 bases at J; junction bases unmatched: 7. CDR3 DNA, as far as it was read: TGTGCCAGCAGTCCACGACGACTAGCGGGAGGCTACGAG. Its protein is CASSPRRLAGGYE. The entire CDR3 protein reads CASSPRRLAGGYEQYF.

On this clone itself: With the read ending 3 residues before the CDR3 end, the germline J gene is used to fill in that end. The chain recombines TRBV7-3 with TRBJ1-5; a weak D match, TRBD1 (6 bases). V shed 4 bases and J shed 4 bases, with 17 bases lying between them. This CDR3 is 16 amino acids long. Germline CDR1 reads SGHTA; CDR2 reads FQGTGA. The CDR3 here is CASSSRGAGKNQPQHF. The sequenced part of the CDR3 DNA is TGTGCCAGCAGCTCCCGGGGGGCAGGGAAAAATCAGCCC. Complete variable domain (other parts from reference TRBV7-3 and TRBJ1-5): GAGVSQTPSNKVTEKGKYVELRCDPISGHTALYWYRQSLGQGPEFLIYFQGTGAADDSGLPNDRFFAVRPEGSVSTLKIQRTERGDSAVYLCASSSRGAGKNQPQHFGDGTRLSIL.

Details on this clone: Coverage ceases 3 residues before the CDR3 finishes, and the germline J gene fills in the end. This sample includes further DNA sequences coding for the same CDR3. The chain couples TRBV19 to TRBJ1-3, with 7 bases that match TRBD1. From germline, CDR1 is LNHDA and CDR2 SQIVND (reference sequence). The CDR3 is 14 residues long. Trimming at V came to 5 bases and at J to 6 bases, leaving 7 bases not matched to a gene. CDR3 region: CASSFRDRQNTIYF. The DNA read from the CDR3 is TGTGCCAGTAGTTTCCGGGACAGACAAAACACC.

On this clone: The read finishes 3 residues shy of the CDR3 end, and the germline J gene is used to complete it. V gene TRBV28 combines with J gene TRBJ2-3; D remains unclear. The CDR3 has 14 residues. CDR1 MDHEN and CDR2 SYDVKM come from the germline V gene. The ends were cut back, 3 bases at V and 2 bases at J, with 9 bases in the middle. CDR3 bases read: TGTGCCAGCAGTTTCGGTCTTTACACAGATACG. Its translation: CASSFGLYTDT. The full-length CDR3 reads as CASSFGLYTDTQYF.

With regard to this clone: Read coverage stops 3 residues before the CDR3 terminus; the germline J gene supplies the remainder. The rearrangement joins TRBV14 to TRBJ2-2; D unresolved. The V and J ends lost 3 bases and 5 bases respectively, with 10 bases between them. In germline, CDR1 is SGHDN, CDR2 FVKESK. CDR3 length: 14 residues. The CDR3 here is CASSHKPGTGELFF. The CDR3 bases that were read are TGTGCCAGCAGCCACAAACCCGGGACCGGGGAG.

With regard to this clone: The CDR3 end falls 3 residues outside the read, so it is completed with the germline J gene. The V gene is TRBV7-6, the J gene TRBJ2-3; TRBD1 is a possible D gene (5 bases). In germline, CDR1 is SGHVS, CDR2 FNYEAQ. The CDR3 spans 15 residues. V was clipped by 4 bases and J by 0 bases, with 11 bases between them. CDR3 DNA (partial): TGTGCCAGCAGCTGGACAAAATCTAGCACAGATACG. Its translation is CASSWTKSSTDT. The complete CDR3 sequence is CASSWTKSSTDTQYF. Looking up the rest from reference TRBV7-6 and TRBJ2-3 gives the full variable domain: GAGVSQSPRYKVTKRGQDVALRCDPISGHVSLYWYRQALGQGPEFLTYFNYEAQQDKSGLPNDRFSAERPEGSISTLTIQRTEQRDSAMYRCASSWTKSSTDTQYFGPGTRLTVL.

A note on this clone: With the read ending 3 residues before the CDR3 end, the germline J gene is used to fill in that end. The chain is built from TRBV28 and TRBJ2-3; D is perhaps TRBD2 (5 bases). CDR3 size: 13 residues. The V end lost 1 base, the J end lost 6 bases, and 8 bases lay between the germline ends. The germline gives CDR1 MDHEN, CDR2 SYDVKM. The CDR3 here is CASSLYQRDTQYF. The covered CDR3 bases are TGTGCCAGCAGTTTATACCAGCGGGATACG.

CDR3 amino acids: CASSSTRGRAIEQYF. CDR3 DNA, as far as it was read: TGTGCCAGCAGCTCCACCCGCGGGAGGGCGATCGAG. The rearrangement uses TRBV7-6 and TRBJ2-7; 9 nucleotides match TRBD2. The observed sequence ends 3 residues before the CDR3 terminus, with the missing tail filled in from the germline J gene. The V gene's germline CDR1 is SGHVS and CDR2 FNYEAQ. The CDR3 has 15 residues. V trimming: 4 bases; J trimming: 6 bases; junction bases outside the gene matches: 10.

CDR3: CSASSKGSGELFF. The CDR3 bases that were read are TGCAGTGCTTCGAGTAAGGGTTCCGGGGAG. V is TRBV20-1 and J is TRBJ2-2; no definite D call. The read finishes 3 residues shy of the CDR3 end, and the germline J gene is used to complete it. There are 13 residues in the CDR3. The V end lost 5 bases, the J end lost 6 bases, and 13 bases lay between the germline ends. Per the germline V gene, CDR1 is DFQATT and CDR2 is SNEGSKA (reference sequence).

On this clone: The read terminates 3 residues before the CDR3 end, so the remaining end is supplied by the germline J gene. This chain links TRBV30 with TRBJ1-2, with TRBD1 matching over 8 bases. Germline values: CDR1 GTSNPN, CDR2 SVGIG (reference sequence). The CDR3 has 15 amino acids. The CDR3 loop reads CAWSVGTGPILGYTF. CDR3 DNA, as far as it was read: TGTGCCTGGAGTGTGGGGACAGGACCTATCTTGGGC.

Note on this clone: The read finishes 3 residues shy of the CDR3 end, and the germline J gene is used to complete it. The rearrangement joins TRBV14 to TRBJ1-4, with D tentatively TRBD1 (6 bases). The germline gives CDR1 SGHDN, CDR2 FVKESK. CDR3 length: 16 amino acids. Trimming removed 2 bases from V and 7 bases from J, with 17 bases in between. The CDR3 DNA, read in part, is TGTGCCAGCAGCCAACTGGGGGGGCTCCGGGGTGAAAAA. Encoded protein: CASSQLGGLRGEK. The complete CDR3 reads CASSQLGGLRGEKLFF.

A word on this clone: The read ends 3 residues shy of where the CDR3 ends; the end is completed using the germline J gene. V gene TRBV30 combines with J gene TRBJ2-7; possible D gene TRBD2, 5 bases. Deletions cut 1 base from V and 6 bases from J, with 7 bases between. This CDR3 has 11 amino acids. Germline CDR1 and CDR2: GTSNPN and SVGIG (reference sequence). The CDR3 sequence: CAWSGGSEQYF. The CDR3 bases that were read are TGTGCCTGGAGTGGAGGGTCCGAG.

As regards this clone: The read terminates 3 residues before the CDR3 end, so the remaining end is supplied by the germline J gene. The rearrangement joins TRBV5-5 to TRBJ1-1, with a possible D match to TRBD1 (5 bases). From germline, CDR1 is SGHKS and CDR2 YYEKEE (reference sequence). With 5 bases removed from V and 7 bases from J, the gap between germline ends came to 18 bases. This CDR3 has 14 residues. The CDR3 region is CASRLGTYNNEAFF. The part of the CDR3 DNA that was read is TGTGCCAGCAGACTTGGGACTTATAATAATGAA. Complete variable domain (other parts from reference TRBV5-5 and TRBJ1-1): DAGVTQSPTHLIKTRGQQVTLRCSPISGHKSVSWYQQVLGQGPQFIFQYYEKEERGRGNFPDRFSARQFPNYSSELNVNALLLGDSALYLCASRLGTYNNEAFFGQGTRLTVV.

Note on this clone: The DNA ends 3 residues before the CDR3 does, and the rest of the CDR3 is filled in from the germline J gene. V usage is TRBV18 and J usage is TRBJ2-5; the D gene is possibly TRBD1 (6 bases). There are 14 residues in the CDR3. V was trimmed by 1 base and J by 4 bases, leaving 10 bases between them. Germline CDR1 is KGHSH and CDR2 is LQKENI. CDR3 bases read: TGTGCCAGCTCACCACGGGGGCGCGGAGAGACC. This encodes CASSPRGRGET. The full CDR3 protein is CASSPRGRGETQYF.

This clone counts as medium-sized (0.01 to 0.1%) by frequency. The read ends 3 residues early relative to the CDR3; the germline J gene fills the gap. The rearrangement joins TRBV2 to TRBJ2-3; D not certain. This CDR3 is built from 13 residues. The ends were cut back, 2 bases at V and 4 bases at J, with 7 bases in the middle. Germline assignment: CDR1 SNHLY and CDR2 FYNNEI. CDR3 sequence: CASSEIRADTQYF. The DNA read from the CDR3 is TGTGCCAGCAGTGAAATAAGGGCAGATACG.

With regard to this clone: The observed sequence ends 3 residues before the CDR3 terminus, with the missing tail filled in from the germline J gene. The sample holds other DNA sequences that translate to the same CDR3. The rearrangement links TRBV29-1 to TRBJ1-1; 10 nucleotides agree with TRBD1. The CDR3 loop spans 13 amino acids. Germline V lookup: CDR1 SQVTM, CDR2 ANQGSEA. The V gene end was trimmed by 7 bases and the J gene end by 3 bases; junction bases not matched to a gene: 5. CDR3 DNA, as far as it was read: TGCAGCGCCAGGACAGGGGGGGACACTGAA. As protein: CSARTGGDTE. The whole CDR3 reads CSARTGGDTEAFF.

A note on this clone: The missing CDR3 end, 3 residues past where the read stops, is filled in from the germline J gene. The chain employs TRBV20-1 and TRBJ1-3; no clear D. CDR1 and CDR2 (germline): DFQATT, SNEGSKA (reference sequence). This CDR3 region has 14 residues. With 3 bases removed from V and 7 bases from J, the gap between germline ends came to 16 bases. The CDR3 here is CSASSNEGLNTIYF. The DNA read from the CDR3 is TGCAGTGCTAGCTCTAACGAGGGTTTGAACACC.

A remark on this clone: From the germline J gene comes the end of the CDR3, since the read stops 3 residues before it. V is TRBV7-2 and J is TRBJ2-1; 10 bases align to TRBD2. Germline trimming cut 2 bases from V and 4 bases from J; bases unmatched to any gene: 2. Looked up from germline, CDR1 is SGHTA and CDR2 is FQGNSA. The CDR3 is made up of 15 amino acids. The part of the CDR3 DNA that was read is TGTGCCAGCAGCTTAACTAGCGGGATTTACAATGAG. Translation gives CASSLTSGIYNE. The whole CDR3 reads CASSLTSGIYNEQFF.

For this clone: The read is 3 residues too short to cover the CDR3 end, so that end is filled in from the germline J gene. The chain carries TRBV11-1 and TRBJ2-7, with D possibly being TRBD1 (5 bases). Germline values: CDR1 SGHAT, CDR2 FQDESV (reference sequence). The CDR3 sequence is 15 residues long. V dropped 8 bases and J dropped 4 bases, with 21 bases sitting between them. CDR3 in amino acids: CASSMGPSIGYEQYF. The covered CDR3 bases are TGTGCCAGCTCCATGGGGCCATCCATAGGGTACGAG. Supplemented by reference TRBV11-1 and TRBJ2-7, the full variable domain reads EAEVAQSPRYKITEKSQAVAFWCDPISGHATLYWYRQILGQGPELLVQFQDESVVDDSQLPKDRFSAERLKGVDSTLKIQPAELGDSAMYLCASSMGPSIGYEQYFGPGTRLTVT.

Comment on this clone: From the germline J gene comes the end of the CDR3, since the read stops 3 residues before it. J is TRBJ1-6 and V is TRBV2, with D unresolved. The CDR3 is made up of 14 amino acids. CDR1 is SNHLY, CDR2 FYNNEI, per germline. Between the trimmed V and J ends, which lost 7 bases and 2 bases, there was a span of 9 bases. Here the CDR3 reads CASTVRTYNSPLHF. The part of the CDR3 DNA that was read is TGTGCCAGCACCGTCAGGACCTATAATTCACCC.

A word on this clone: Read sequence stops 3 residues before the CDR3 end, and the germline J gene provides the missing end. This chain links TRBV20-1 with TRBJ2-7; 9 bases fit TRBD1. After removal of 5 bases from V and 3 bases from J, the junction contained 11 bases not matched to a gene. The CDR3 spans 15 residues. The germline gives CDR1 DFQATT, CDR2 SNEGSKA (reference sequence). This CDR3 reads CSAPPDRGGIYEQYF. Partial CDR3 DNA: TGCAGTGCTCCTCCGGACAGGGGAGGCATCTACGAG.

To note about this clone: The read gets to within 3 residues of the CDR3 end, and the germline J gene fills in the rest. J is TRBJ2-5 and V is TRBV19; D might be TRBD1 (6 bases). Between the trimmed V and J ends, which lost 4 bases and 5 bases, there was a span of 11 bases. The CDR3 has 13 residues. CDR1 is LNHDA and CDR2 is SQIVND in the germline V gene (reference sequence). The sequenced CDR3 bases are TGTGCCAGTAGTAAGGACAGTCTGGAGACC. This gives the protein CASSKDSLET. The complete CDR3 sequence is CASSKDSLETQYF.

Comments on this clone: The read falls 3 residues short of the CDR3 end, and the missing part is taken from the germline J gene. The V and J genes are TRBV19 and TRBJ1-2; the D is unclear. CDR3 length: 13 amino acids. Germline CDR1 reads LNHDA; CDR2 reads SQIVND (reference sequence). V was trimmed by 7 bases and J by 5 bases, leaving 14 bases between them. The CDR3 DNA, read in part, is TGTGCCAGTAATCTAGGTCTGGCGTATGGC. As protein: CASNLGLAYG. The complete CDR3 protein is CASNLGLAYGYTF.

With respect to this clone: The read ends 3 residues shy of where the CDR3 ends; the end is completed using the germline J gene. The gene calls are TRBV20-1 and TRBJ2-3; the match to TRBD1 covers 8 bases. CDR1 and CDR2 from the germline V gene are DFQATT and SNEGSKA (reference sequence). V shed 0 bases and J 3 bases; nucleotides not matched to a gene: 8. CDR3 length: 16 amino acids. The covered CDR3 bases are TGCAGTGCTAGAGACGCAGGGGGCCTTGGGACAGATACG. Translated: CSARDAGGLGTDT. The entire CDR3 protein reads CSARDAGGLGTDTQYF.

As to this clone: From the germline J gene comes the end of the CDR3, since the read stops 3 residues before it. The chain combines TRBV5-1 with TRBJ2-7, with 11 bases lining up with TRBD1. J lost 4 bases, V lost 0 bases, and 6 bases had no gene match. CDR3 length: 16 residues. From germline, CDR1 is SGHRS and CDR2 YFSETQ. The CDR3 DNA, read in part, is TGCGCCAGCAGCTTGGGGACAGGGGGCGCTTTTTACGAG. Its protein product is CASSLGTGGAFYE. The complete CDR3 sequence is CASSLGTGGAFYEQYF.